This TCR beta chain was sequenced for a study of siplizumab effects on memory and regulatory T cells. Study-wide results and caveats: Mapping to unstimulated subsets was achieved for only a minor fraction of alloreactive clones. Siplizumab conditions gave an average of around 70% Treg-derived mappable alloreactive CD4+ clones, versus about 26% for controls. Among sequences traceable to unstimulated CD4+ memory cells, alloreactive ones were significantly reduced by siplizumab. Naive T cells, seemingly more diverse than memory cells, seemed major alloresponse contributors.

Libraries were prepared by immunoSEQ multiplex PCR; TCRdb keeps only in-frame clonotypes and omits some of them. The data hold fewer than 65,000 clones, with 85% to 95% observed a single time. As regards this clone: The antigen remains undetermined.

CDR3 size: 19 residues. CDR1 is LNHDA, CDR2 SQIVND, per germline (reference sequence). The V call is TRBV19, the J call TRBJ2-5; 10 positions agree with TRBD2. The DNA matches TRBJ2-7 better at its end, which makes the J call doubtful. The sequence derives from a human donor in good health. Sample: CD8+ T cells sorted from blood. DNA of the CDR3: TGTGCCAGTAGTATAGTTGGACTAGCGGATTCGATGGTCCCCTACGAGCAGTACTTC. As protein: CASSIVGLADSMVPYEQYF.